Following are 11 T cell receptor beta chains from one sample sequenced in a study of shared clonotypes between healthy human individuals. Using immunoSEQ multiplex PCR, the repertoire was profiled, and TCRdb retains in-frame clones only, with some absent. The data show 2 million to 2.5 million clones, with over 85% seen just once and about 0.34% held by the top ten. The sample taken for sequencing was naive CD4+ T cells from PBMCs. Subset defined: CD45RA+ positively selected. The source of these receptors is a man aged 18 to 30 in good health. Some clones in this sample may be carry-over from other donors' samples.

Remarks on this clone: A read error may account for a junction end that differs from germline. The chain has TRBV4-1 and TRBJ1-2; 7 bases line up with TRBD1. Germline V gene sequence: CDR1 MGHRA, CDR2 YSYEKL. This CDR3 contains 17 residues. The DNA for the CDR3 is TGCGCCAGCACCCAAAGCCCGGCAGGGGGGTTTGTCGGTGGCTACACCTTC. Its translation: CASTQSPAGGFVGGYTF.

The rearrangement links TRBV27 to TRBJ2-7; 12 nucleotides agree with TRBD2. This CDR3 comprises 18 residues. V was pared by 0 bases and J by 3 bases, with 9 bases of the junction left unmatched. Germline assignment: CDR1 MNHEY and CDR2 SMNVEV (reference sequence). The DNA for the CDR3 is TGTGCCAGCAGTTTATCTTTCCGGACTAGCGGGGACATCTACGAGCAGTACTTC. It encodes CASSLSFRTSGDIYEQYF.

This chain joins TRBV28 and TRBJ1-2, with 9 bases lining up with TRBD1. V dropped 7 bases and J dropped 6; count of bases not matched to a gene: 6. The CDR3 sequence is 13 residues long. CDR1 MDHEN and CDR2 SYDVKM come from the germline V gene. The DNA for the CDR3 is TGTGCCAGCACCACGGGACAGGGTAATGGCTACACCTTC. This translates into CASTTGQGNGYTF.

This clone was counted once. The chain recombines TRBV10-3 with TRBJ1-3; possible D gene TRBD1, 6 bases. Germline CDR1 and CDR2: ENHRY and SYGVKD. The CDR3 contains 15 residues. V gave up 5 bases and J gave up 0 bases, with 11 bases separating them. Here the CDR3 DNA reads TGTGCCATCAGTCGGACAGACGCCTCTGGAAACACCATATATTTT. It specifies CAISRTDASGNTIYF.

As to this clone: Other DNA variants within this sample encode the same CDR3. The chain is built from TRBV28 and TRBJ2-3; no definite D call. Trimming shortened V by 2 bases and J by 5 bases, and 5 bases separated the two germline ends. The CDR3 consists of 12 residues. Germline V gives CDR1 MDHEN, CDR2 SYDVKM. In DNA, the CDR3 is TGTGCCAGCAGTTTAAGGAAAGATACGCAGTATTTT. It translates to CASSLRKDTQYF.

CDR3 sequence (DNA): TGTGCCAGCAGCCCCGCAGGGAGGAACACTGAAGCTTTCTTT. This gives the protein CASSPAGRNTEAFF. The rearrangement links TRBV28 to TRBJ1-1, with TRBD1 as a possible D gene (5 bases). The germline V and J ends were trimmed by 6 bases and 1 base, with 12 bases remaining between them. Germline lookup yields CDR1 MDHEN and CDR2 SYDVKM. The CDR3 is made up of 14 amino acids. Combining the CDR3 with reference TRBV28 and TRBJ1-1 gives the whole variable domain DVKVTQSSRYLVKRTGEKVFLECVQDMDHENMFWYRQDPGLGLRLIYFSYDVKMKEKGDIPEGYSVSREKKERFSLILESASTNQTSMYLCASSPAGRNTEAFFGQGTRLTVV.

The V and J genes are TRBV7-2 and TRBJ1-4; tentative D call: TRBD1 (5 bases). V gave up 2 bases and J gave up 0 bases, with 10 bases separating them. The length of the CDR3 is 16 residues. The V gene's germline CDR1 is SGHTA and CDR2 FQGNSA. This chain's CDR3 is CASSLTRDPTNEKLFF. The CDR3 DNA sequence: TGTGCCAGCAGCTTAACCCGGGACCCAACTAATGAAAAACTGTTTTTT.

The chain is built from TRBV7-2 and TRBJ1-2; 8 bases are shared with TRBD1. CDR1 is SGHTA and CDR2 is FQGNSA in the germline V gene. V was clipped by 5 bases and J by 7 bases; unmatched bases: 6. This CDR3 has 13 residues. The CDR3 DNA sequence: TGTGCCAGCAGCCCCGGACAGGGAGGTGGCTACACCTTC. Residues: CASSPGQGGGYTF.

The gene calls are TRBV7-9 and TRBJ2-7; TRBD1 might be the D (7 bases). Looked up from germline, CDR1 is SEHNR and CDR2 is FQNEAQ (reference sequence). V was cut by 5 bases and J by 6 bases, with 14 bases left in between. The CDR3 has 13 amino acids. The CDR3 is CASSPQGGGEQYF. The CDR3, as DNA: TGTGCCAGCAGCCCTCAGGGGGGCGGCGAGCAGTACTTC.

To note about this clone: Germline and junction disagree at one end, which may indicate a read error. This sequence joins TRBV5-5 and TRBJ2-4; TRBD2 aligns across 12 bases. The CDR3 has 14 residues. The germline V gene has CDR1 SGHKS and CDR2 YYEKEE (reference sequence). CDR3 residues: CASSLELAGGFPHF. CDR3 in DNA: TGTGCCAGCAGCTTGGAACTAGCGGGAGGTTTTCCGCACTTC.

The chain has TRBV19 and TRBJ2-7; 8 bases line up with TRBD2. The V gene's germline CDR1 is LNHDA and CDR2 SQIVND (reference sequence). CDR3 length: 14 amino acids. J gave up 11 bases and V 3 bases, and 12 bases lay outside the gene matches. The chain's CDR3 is CASSITREGRSKYF. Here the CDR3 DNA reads TGTGCCAGTAGTATCACCCGGGAGGGCAGGTCTAAGTACTTC.